The rows below give T cell receptor beta chains drawn from one sample of a study of shared clonotypes between healthy human individuals. Clones were read by immunoSEQ multiplex PCR, and TCRdb kept only the in-frame ones, dropping some. The table has about 2,100,000 clones, 93% seen once. Sequencing was carried out using naive CD8+ T cells from PBMCs. The receptors derive from a young man in good health. Some clones in this sample may be carry-over from other donors' samples. CDR3s include the opening cysteine and the closing phenylalanine or tryptophan. D genes are given only for firm matches. Clone sizes are given selectively: once, few, many, or a class where the clone is expanded.

TRBV9,TRBJ2-1,-,-,CASSPRTGFPGVPYNEQFF,TGTGCCAGCAGCCCACGAACAGGGTTCCCGGGAGTCCCTTACAATGAGCAGTTCTTC
TRBV9,TRBJ2-7,-,-,CASSPRLDLSYEQYF,TGTGCCAGCAGCCCCCGACTAGACCTGTCCTACGAGCAGTACTTC
TRBV5-1,TRBJ1-1,-,-,CASSAELNTEAFF,TGCGCCAGCAGTGCGGAACTGAACACTGAAGCTTTCTTT
TRBV6-5,TRBJ2-1,-,-,CASSVSLGVYNEQFF,TGTGCCAGCAGCGTTAGCCTTGGAGTTTACAATGAGCAGTTCTTC
TRBV19,TRBJ2-1,TRBD1,-,CASSIQGAYNEQFF,TGTGCCAGTAGTATCCAGGGGGCGTACAATGAGCAGTTCTTC
TRBV6-5,TRBJ2-7,TRBD1,once,CASSGTGSSYEQYF,TGTGCCAGCAGTGGGACAGGGAGCTCCTACGAGCAGTACTTC
TRBV6-5,TRBJ1-1,-,-,CASSYGGDTEAFF,TGTGCCAGCAGTTACGGAGGGGACACTGAAGCTTTCTTT
TRBV7-8,TRBJ1-1,-,-,CASSLGQNTEAFF,TGTGCCAGCAGCTTAGGTCAGAACACTGAAGCTTTCTTT
TRBV4-3,TRBJ1-3,-,-,CASSQEALGISGNTIYF,TGCGCCAGCAGCCAAGAGGCCCTCGGGATCTCTGGAAACACCATATATTTT
TRBV27,TRBJ2-2,TRBD1,-,CASSQGAVGELFF,TGTGCCAGTTCACAGGGGGCGGTCGGGGAGCTGTTTTTT
TRBV7-2,TRBJ2-5,-,-,CASSSYRRGTLTFQETQYF,TGTGCCAGCAGCTCCTATCGCCGGGGGACGCTTACGTTCCAAGAGACCCAGTACTTC
TRBV7-9,TRBJ2-2,-,-,CASSLALRGDTGELFF,TGTGCCAGCAGCTTAGCGCTCAGGGGAGACACCGGGGAGCTGTTTTTT
TRBV7-9,TRBJ2-1,-,-,CASSLEAVYNEQFF,TGTGCCAGCAGCTTAGAAGCGGTATACAATGAGCAGTTCTTC
TRBV27,TRBJ2-7,-,-,CASSLRGPHEQYF,TGTGCCAGCAGTTTAAGAGGTCCGCACGAGCAGTACTTC
TRBV9,TRBJ2-1,TRBD1,-,CASSGQGENNEQFF,TGTGCCAGCAGCGGGCAGGGGGAAAACAATGAGCAGTTCTTC
TRBV6-1,TRBJ1-1,-,-,CASSEDQNTEAFF,TGTGCCAGCAGTGAAGACCAGAACACTGAAGCTTTCTTT
TRBV4-1,TRBJ1-1,TRBD1,-,CASSQDGGQGSQAFF,TGCGCCAGCAGCCAAGATGGCGGACAGGGCTCCCAAGCTTTCTTT
TRBV27,TRBJ1-1,TRBD1,-,CASSSRDRGLEAEAFF,TGTGCCAGCAGTTCCCGGGACAGGGGGCTAGAGGCTGAAGCTTTCTTT
TRBV9,TRBJ1-6,-,-,CASSGLGYPPLHF,TGTGCCAGCAGCGGACTGGGGTACCCACCCCTCCACTTT
TRBV30,TRBJ2-1,TRBD2,-,CAWSVGTSLYNEQFF,TGTGCCTGGAGTGTAGGGACTAGTCTCTACAATGAGCAGTTCTTC
TRBV7-9,TRBJ1-1,-,-,CASSLVSANTEAFF,TGTGCCAGCAGCTTAGTCAGTGCCAACACTGAAGCTTTCTTT
TRBV7-8,TRBJ1-3,TRBD1,-,CASSTDRGPFTIYF,TGTGCCAGCAGCACCGACAGGGGGCCCTTCACCATATATTTT
TRBV6-1,TRBJ2-7,-,-,CASSDSRGAGYEQYF,TGTGCCAGCAGTGATTCTCGTGGAGCTGGGTACGAGCAGTACTTC
TRBV7-9,TRBJ2-3,-,-,CASSFSDLQYF,TGTGCCAGCAGCTTCTCGGACTTGCAGTATTTT